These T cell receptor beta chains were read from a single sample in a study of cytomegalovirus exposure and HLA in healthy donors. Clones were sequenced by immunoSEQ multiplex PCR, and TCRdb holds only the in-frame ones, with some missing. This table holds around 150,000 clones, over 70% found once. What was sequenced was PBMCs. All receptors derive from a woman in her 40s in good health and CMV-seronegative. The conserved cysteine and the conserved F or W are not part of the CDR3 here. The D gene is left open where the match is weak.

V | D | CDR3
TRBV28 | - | ASGRWDLYGGT
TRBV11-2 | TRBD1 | ASSSRLDRAFWREY
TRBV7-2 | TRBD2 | ASSSRTPMTSGSYEQY
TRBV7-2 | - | ASSYRVNTEAF
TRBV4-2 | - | ASSQKESSGYGYT
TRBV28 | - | ASSFLLGGQETQY
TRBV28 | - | ASSLYLANTEAF
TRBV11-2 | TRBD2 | ASSPGLAVETQY
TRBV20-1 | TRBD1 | SGTGNTEAF
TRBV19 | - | ARLAGEGWVGYT
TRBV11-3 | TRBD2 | ASSSGLELEQY
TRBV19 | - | ASSIQDSSNQPQH
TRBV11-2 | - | ASSFGSLNPSTDTQY
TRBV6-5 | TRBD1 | ASSPQGNQPQH
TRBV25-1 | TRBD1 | ASSAGQGARDTQY
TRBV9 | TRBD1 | ASSVSSGGTYNEQF
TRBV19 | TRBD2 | ASSRLAGGRADTQY
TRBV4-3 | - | ASSVGRFGNTEAF
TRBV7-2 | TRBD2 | ASSPRGRGGETQY
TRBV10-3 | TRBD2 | AISRTSGGQLGQETQY
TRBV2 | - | ASTVGWVGNTEAF
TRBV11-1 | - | ASSHRQYLETQY
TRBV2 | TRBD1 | ASLRDRATYEQY
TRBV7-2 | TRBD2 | ASSQGLAGVYEQY
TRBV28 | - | ASSRGTLDTDTQY
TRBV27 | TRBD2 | ASTFLAGGPNEQF
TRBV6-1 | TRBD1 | ASTPGGGQPQH
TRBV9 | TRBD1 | ASSITQGASSPLH
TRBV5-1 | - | ASSLEFSSAGELF
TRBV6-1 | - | ASSEMTEFGRAF
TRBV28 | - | ASSLSYSYEQY
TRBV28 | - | ASTLSEGRHQPQH
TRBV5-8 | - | ASSLLSGVGYT
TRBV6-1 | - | ASSEGRTWDTQY
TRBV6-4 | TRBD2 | ASSDARLAGGGETQY
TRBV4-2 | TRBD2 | ASSPTGTSGGDTQY
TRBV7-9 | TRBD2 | ASSLSSGRGTDTQY
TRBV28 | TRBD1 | ASSLHGTGGGNSGNTIY
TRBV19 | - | ASSTRNTGFEQY
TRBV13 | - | ASSLEQGYGYT
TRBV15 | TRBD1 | ATSSTTSGQGANEQY